This T cell receptor (beta chain) was obtained from a study of T cells after yellow fever vaccination. Across the study: SMART-Seq v4 Ultra Low Input prepared libraries from low-cell fractions.

From the 5' RACE reads, TCRdb called clonotypes with MiXCR, one entry per CDR3 protein. The sample includes hundreds of thousands of distinct CDR3 sequences, roughly 3.5% seen only once; the top ten take about a quarter. Study-wide findings and caveats: Reappearing after the booster were most of the clones from primary vaccination (roughly 95% CD4, 75% to 90% CD8).

This clonotype was observed many times. The antigen is undetermined. Trimming took off 6 bases at V and 1 base at J, with 9 bases between the two ends. This CDR3 region has 14 residues. Germline V CDR1 and CDR2: LGHDT, YNNKEL (reference sequence). Material: PBMCs, obtained on the day of the yellow fever booster vaccination. This TCR derives from a man between 18 and 29 years old who received the YFV17D yellow fever vaccine. This chain links TRBV3-1 with TRBJ1-4; maybe TRBD1 (5 bases). This CDR3 is CASSPGRTNEKLFF. CDR3 nucleotide sequence: TGTGCCAGCAGTCCAGGGAGAACTAATGAAAAACTGTTTTTT.